This entry features one T cell receptor beta chain sequence. The antigen is undetermined. The data were obtained in a study of cytomegalovirus exposure and HLA in healthy donors. Study outcomes and limitations: Productive status was seen about 90% or about 30% of the time for most TCR beta V segments in an earlier analysis. An analysis that was carried out later associated about 17,000 TCR beta sequences with HLA alleles at 0.05 false discovery rate. TCR sequences were mostly rare, though some public TCRs occurred in many donors. The study labeled 164 TCR beta chains cytomegalovirus-associated.

The germline V gene encodes CDR1 SGHRS and CDR2 YFSETQ. V trimming: 7 bases; J trimming: 6 bases; junction bases outside the gene matches: 10. The CDR3 consists of 15 residues. The PCR used 60 Vbeta and 13 Jbeta primers. The table came from immunoSEQ multiplex PCR; TCRdb's copy has only in-frame clones and leaves some out. The sample has 83,000 or so clones; under 80% are singletons. The gene calls are TRBV5-1 and TRBJ1-5; 10 nucleotides line up with TRBD1. Sequenced material: PBMCs. This TCR derives from a man aged 25 to 40 in good health and CMV-seropositive. CDR3 loop: CASGGLRDRGQPQHF. CDR3 DNA sequence: TGCGCCAGCGGGGGGCTCCGGGACAGGGGTCAGCCCCAGCATTTT.